The sequence of this T cell receptor (beta chain) was determined in a study of technical replicates of blood from a handful of donors. Germline V gene sequence: CDR1 SGHAT, CDR2 FQNNGV. J gave up 4 bases and V 3 bases, and 5 bases lay outside the gene matches. The CDR3 has 15 residues. Profiling relied on immunoSEQ multiplex PCR, and the TCRdb table lists in-frame clones only, not all of them. The data contain some 99,000 clones, nearly 97% of them seen just once; the ten biggest clones take up roughly 0.2%. The TCR sequence derives from a human donor in good health. Sequencing was carried out using T cells isolated from PBMCs. The chain has TRBV11-2 and TRBJ1-2; 10 bases are shared with TRBD1. CDR3 residues: CASSFPGTGVYGYTF. CDR3 nucleotide sequence: TGTGCCAGCAGCTTTCCCGGGACAGGGGTCTATGGCTACACCTTC.